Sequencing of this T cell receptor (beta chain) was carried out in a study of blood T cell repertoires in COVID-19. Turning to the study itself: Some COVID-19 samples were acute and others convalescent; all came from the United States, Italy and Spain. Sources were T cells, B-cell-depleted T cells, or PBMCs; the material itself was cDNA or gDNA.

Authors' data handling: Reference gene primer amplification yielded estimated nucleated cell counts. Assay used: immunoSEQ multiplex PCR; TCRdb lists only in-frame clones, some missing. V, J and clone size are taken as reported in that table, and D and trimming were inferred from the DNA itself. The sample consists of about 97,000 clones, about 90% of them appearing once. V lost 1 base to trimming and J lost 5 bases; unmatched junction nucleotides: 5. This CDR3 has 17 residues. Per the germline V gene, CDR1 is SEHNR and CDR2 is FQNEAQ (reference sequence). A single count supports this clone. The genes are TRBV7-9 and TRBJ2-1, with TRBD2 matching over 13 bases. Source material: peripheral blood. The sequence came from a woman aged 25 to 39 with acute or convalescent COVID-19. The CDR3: CASSLEAGTSGDNEQFF. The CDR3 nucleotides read TGTGCCAGCAGCTTAGAGGCGGGGACTAGCGGGGACAATGAGCAGTTCTTC. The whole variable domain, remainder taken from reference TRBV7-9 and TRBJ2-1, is DTGVSQNPRHKITKRGQNVTFRCDPISEHNRLYWYRQTLGQGPEFLTYFQNEAQLEKSRLLSDRFSAERPKGSFSTLEIQRTEQGDSAMYLCASSLEAGTSGDNEQFFGPGTRLTVL.